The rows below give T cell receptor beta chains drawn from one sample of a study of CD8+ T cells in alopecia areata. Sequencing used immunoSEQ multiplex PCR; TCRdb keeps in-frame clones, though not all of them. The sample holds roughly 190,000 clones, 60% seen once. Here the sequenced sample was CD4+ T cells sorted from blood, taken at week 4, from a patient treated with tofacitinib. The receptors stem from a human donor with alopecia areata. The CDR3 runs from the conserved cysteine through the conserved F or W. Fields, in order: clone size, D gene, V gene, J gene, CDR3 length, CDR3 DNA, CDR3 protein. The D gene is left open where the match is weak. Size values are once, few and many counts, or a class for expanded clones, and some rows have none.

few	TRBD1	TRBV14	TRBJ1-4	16	TGTGCCAGCAGCCAAGATCCGGGACAGATGAATGAAAAACTGTTTTTT	CASSQDPGQMNEKLFF
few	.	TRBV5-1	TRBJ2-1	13	TGCGCCAGCAGCGCCGGACAGAACAATGAGCAGTTCTTC	CASSAGQNNEQFF
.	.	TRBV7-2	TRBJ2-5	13	TGTGCCAGCAGCTTACCAATCCGGGAGACCCAGTACTTC	CASSLPIRETQYF
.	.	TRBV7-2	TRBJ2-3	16	TGTGCCAGCAGCTTAGCGCTAGGAAACTCCCAGGGTACGCAGTATTTT	CASSLALGNSQGTQYF
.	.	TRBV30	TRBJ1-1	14	TGTGCCTGGAGTAAAGGTAGGGAGAACACTGAAGCTTTCTTT	CAWSKGRENTEAFF
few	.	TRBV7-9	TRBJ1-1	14	TGTGCCAGCAGCTTATGGCAGGAGAACACTGAAGCTTTCTTT	CASSLWQENTEAFF
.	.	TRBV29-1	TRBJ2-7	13	TGCAGCGTTGCACGCAGGGTTTCCTACGAGCAGTACTTC	CSVARRVSYEQYF
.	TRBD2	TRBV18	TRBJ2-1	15	TGTGCCAGCTCACCGTTCAGCGGGGGGGACAATGAGCAGTTCTTC	CASSPFSGGDNEQFF
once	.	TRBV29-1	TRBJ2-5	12	TGCAGCGTTGAAAGGGGGGGTCGGCCCCAGTACTTC	CSVERGGRPQYF
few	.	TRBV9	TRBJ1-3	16	TGTGCCAGCAGCGCAAGAGGTGGGGGCTCTGGAAACACCATATATTTT	CASSARGGGSGNTIYF
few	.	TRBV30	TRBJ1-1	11	TGTGCCTGGAGTTTTATTGCTGAAGCTTTCTTT	CAWSFIAEAFF
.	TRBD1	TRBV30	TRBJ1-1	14	TGTGCCTGGAGTGCCGGGACAGGGAACACTGAAGCTTTCTTT	CAWSAGTGNTEAFF
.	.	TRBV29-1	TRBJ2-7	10	TGCAGCGCCTCAAACTACGAGCAGTACTTC	CSASNYEQYF
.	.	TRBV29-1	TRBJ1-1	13	TGCAGCGTTCTTGGATACATGAACACTGAAGCTTTCTTT	CSVLGYMNTEAFF
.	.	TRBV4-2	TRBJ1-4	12	TGTGCCAGCAGCCAGGGGAGAGGGGAACTGTTTTTT	CASSQGRGELFF
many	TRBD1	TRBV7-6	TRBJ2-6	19	TGTGCCAGCAGCTTATACCTGGACAGGGCCCTCTCTGGGGCCAACGTCCTGACTTTC	CASSLYLDRALSGANVLTF
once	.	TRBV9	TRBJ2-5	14	TGTGCCAGCAGCGTAGTCCCCCACCAAGAGACCCAGTACTTC	CASSVVPHQETQYF
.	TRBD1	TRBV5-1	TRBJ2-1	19	TGCGCCAGCAGCTGGAGGGACAGGGGCAGGTTAAGCTCCTACAATGAGCAGTTCTTC	CASSWRDRGRLSSYNEQFF
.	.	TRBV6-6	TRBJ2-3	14	TGTGCCAGCAGTTCAAGGATTGGGACAGATACGCAGTATTTT	CASSSRIGTDTQYF
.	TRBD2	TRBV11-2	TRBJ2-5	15	TGTGCCAGCTTGTCTAGCGGGGGGGCATTAGAGACCCAGTACTTC	CASLSSGGALETQYF
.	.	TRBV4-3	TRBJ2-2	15	TGCGCCAGCAGCCAAGTCCAGCGAAGGAACGGGGAGCTGTTTTTT	CASSQVQRRNGELFF
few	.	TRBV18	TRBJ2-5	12	TGTGCCAGCTCACCACCTCAAGAGACCCAGTACTTC	CASSPPQETQYF
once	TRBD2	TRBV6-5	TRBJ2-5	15	TGTGCCAGCACTATGTTAGCGGGGGGGAGTAAGGCCCAGTACTTC	CASTMLAGGSKAQYF
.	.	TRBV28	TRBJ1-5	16	TGTGCCAGCAGTCCCTCGTCAAGGGTGGGCAATCAGCCCCAGCATTTT	CASSPSSRVGNQPQHF
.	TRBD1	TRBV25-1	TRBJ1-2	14	TGTGCCACCAACCCGACAGGGGGCGTCGGAGGCTACACCTTC	CATNPTGGVGGYTF
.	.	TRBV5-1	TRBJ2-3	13	TGCGCCAGCAGGGTTGAGGATGGAGATACGCAGTATTTT	CASRVEDGDTQYF
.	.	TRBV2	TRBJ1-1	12	TGTGCCAGCAGTGTCATGAACACTGAAGCTTTCTTT	CASSVMNTEAFF
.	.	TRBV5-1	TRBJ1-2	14	TGCGCCAGCAGCTTGGGGACAGCCGACTATGGCTACACCTTC	CASSLGTADYGYTF
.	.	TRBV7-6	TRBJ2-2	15	TGTGCCAGCAGGGACCTTGGACGGAACACCGGGGAGCTGTTTTTT	CASRDLGRNTGELFF
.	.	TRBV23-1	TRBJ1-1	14	TGCGCCAGCAGTCAATACGTCGTGAACACTGAAGCTTTCTTT	CASSQYVVNTEAFF
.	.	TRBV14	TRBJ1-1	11	TGTGCCAGCAGCCAAGATAGGCGGGCTTTCTTT	CASSQDRRAFF
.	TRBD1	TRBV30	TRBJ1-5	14	TGTGCCTGGAGTAAGACAGGGCTCAATCAGCCCCAGCATTTT	CAWSKTGLNQPQHF
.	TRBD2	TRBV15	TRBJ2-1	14	TGTGCCACCAGCACACGGACTAGCGGGCCTGAGCAGTTCTTC	CATSTRTSGPEQFF
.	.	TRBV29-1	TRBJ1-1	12	TGCAGCGTTGGAGGGGCGAGAGTTGAAGCTTTCTTT	CSVGGARVEAFF
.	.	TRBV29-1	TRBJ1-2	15	TGCAGCGTTGAAGCCCCAGGGCTCCCCAACTATGGCTACACCTTC	CSVEAPGLPNYGYTF
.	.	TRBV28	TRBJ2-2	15	TGTGCCAGCATTAAGACGGTCTGGAGCACCGGGGAGCTGTTTTTT	CASIKTVWSTGELFF
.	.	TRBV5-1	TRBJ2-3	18	TGCGCCAGCAGCTTGTTTTTGGGACTCCACGATCGCACAGATACGCAGTATTTT	CASSLFLGLHDRTDTQYF
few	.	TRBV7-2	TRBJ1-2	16	TGTGCCAGCAGTGTCGCTGTCGGTGTCCCCCACTATGGCTACACCTTC	CASSVAVGVPHYGYTF
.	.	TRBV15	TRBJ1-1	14	TGTGCCACCAGCACAGGGGTCGAGGGTACTGAAGCTTTCTTT	CATSTGVEGTEAFF
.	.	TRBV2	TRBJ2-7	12	TGTGCCAGCAGCACTAGCTCCTACGAGCAGTACTTC	CASSTSSYEQYF
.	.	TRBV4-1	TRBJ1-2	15	TGCGCCAGCAGCCACCGTTTACAGGCAAACTATGGCTACACCTTC	CASSHRLQANYGYTF
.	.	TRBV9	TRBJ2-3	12	TGTGCCAGCAGCGTAACTACAGATACGCAGTATTTT	CASSVTTDTQYF
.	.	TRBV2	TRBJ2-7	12	TGTGCCAGCGGGGCAGGCCCCTACGAGCAGTACTTC	CASGAGPYEQYF
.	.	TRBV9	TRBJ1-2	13	TGTGCCAGCAGCGTAGTGTTTAACTATGGCTACACCTTC	CASSVVFNYGYTF
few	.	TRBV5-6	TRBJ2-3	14	TGTGCCAGCAGTAACGGACCAAGCACAGATACGCAGTATTTT	CASSNGPSTDTQYF
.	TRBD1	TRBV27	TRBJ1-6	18	TGTGCCAGCACTATCCACGGGACAGGGAGCTCCTATAATTCACCCCTCCACTTT	CASTIHGTGSSYNSPLHF
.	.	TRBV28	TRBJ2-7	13	TGTGCCAGCACGGACCCACCCTCCTACGAGCAGTACTTC	CASTDPPSYEQYF
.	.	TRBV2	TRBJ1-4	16	TGTGCCAGCAGTCGACGTCGGGAGGTCCGTAATGAAAAACTGTTTTTT	CASSRRREVRNEKLFF
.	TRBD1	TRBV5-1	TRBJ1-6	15	TGCGCCAGCAGCTTGACAGGGGAGTATAATTCACCCCTCCACTTT	CASSLTGEYNSPLHF
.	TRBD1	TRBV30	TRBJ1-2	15	TGTGCCTGGAATCGTCCAGGGGGAGATCGCTATGGCTACACCTTC	CAWNRPGGDRYGYTF
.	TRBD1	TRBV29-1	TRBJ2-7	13	TGCAGCGTCCGACAGGGGGCAATTAGCGAGCAGTACTTC	CSVRQGAISEQYF
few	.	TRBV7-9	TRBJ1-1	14	TGTGCCAGCAGCTTAGCTGGCAGCCACACTGAAGCTTTCTTT	CASSLAGSHTEAFF
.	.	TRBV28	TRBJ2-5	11	TGTGCCAGCAGCCCACAAGAGACCCAGTACTTC	CASSPQETQYF
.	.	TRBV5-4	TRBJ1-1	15	TGTGCCAGCAGCCCCCCCCGGACGGCGAACACTGAAGCTTTCTTT	CASSPPRTANTEAFF